This T cell receptor beta chain was sequenced for a study of T-cell memory formation after mild COVID-19. Study at large: Largely, TCR clusters stayed within a single donor.

This clonotype was picked up many times. Its antigen is not identified. The V gene lost 5 bases and the J gene lost 2 bases, with 7 bases spanning the gap. The CDR3 contains 12 residues. Germline loops: CDR1 ENHRY, CDR2 SYGVKD. Broader study findings: The appearance of some responding clones in pre-infection memory suggested that cross-reactive memory joined. CD4+ contracting clones were mainly CM and EM; CD8+ ones, EMRA.

TCRdb re-analysed the 5' RACE reads in MiXCR, keeping a single row per CDR3 protein. Among a few hundred thousand distinct CDR3 sequences listed, roughly 17% were seen once. This receptor was taken from a man younger than 35 who had mild COVID-19 (a few samples of this study predate the infection). Cell type and time point are not known. The sample taken for sequencing was PBMCs or a T cell subset sorted from them (not recorded which). V is TRBV10-3 and J is TRBJ2-7, with D possibly matching TRBD1 (6 bases). The CDR3 protein is CAISQGTYEQYF. In nucleotides, the CDR3 is TGTGCCATCAGTCAGGGGACCTACGAGCAGTACTTC.